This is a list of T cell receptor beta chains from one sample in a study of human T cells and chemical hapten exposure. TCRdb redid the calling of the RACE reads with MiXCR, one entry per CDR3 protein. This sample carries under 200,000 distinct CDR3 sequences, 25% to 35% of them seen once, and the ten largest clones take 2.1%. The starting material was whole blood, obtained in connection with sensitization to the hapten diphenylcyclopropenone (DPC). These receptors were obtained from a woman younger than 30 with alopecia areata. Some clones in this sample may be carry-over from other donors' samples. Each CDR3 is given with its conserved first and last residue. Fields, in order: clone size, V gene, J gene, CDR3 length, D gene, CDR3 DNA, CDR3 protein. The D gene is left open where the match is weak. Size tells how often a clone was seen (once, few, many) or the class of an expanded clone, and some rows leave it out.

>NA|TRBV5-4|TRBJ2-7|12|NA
TGTGCCAGCACGGACGGAACCTACGAGCAGTACTTC
CASTDGTYEQYF
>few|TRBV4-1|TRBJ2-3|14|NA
TGCGCCAGCAGCCAAGCACGGGACACAGATACGCAGTATTTT
CASSQARDTDTQYF
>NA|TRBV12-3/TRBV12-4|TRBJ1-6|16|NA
TGTGCCAGCAGTTTCGGGGTGGGGTCCTATAATTCACCCCTCCACTTT
CASSFGVGSYNSPLHF
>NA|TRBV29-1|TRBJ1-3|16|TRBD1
TGCAGCGCCGGGGACAGGGGGCTGAAAAGTGGAAACACCATATATTTT
CSAGDRGLKSGNTIYF
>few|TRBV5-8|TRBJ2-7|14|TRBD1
TGTGCCAGCAGCACCGGGACAGGGTCTGTAGTGCAGTACTTC
CASSTGTGSVVQYF
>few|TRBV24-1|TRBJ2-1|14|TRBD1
TGTGCCACCAGTGATCGGGGACAGGGAAATGAGCAGTTCTTC
CATSDRGQGNEQFF
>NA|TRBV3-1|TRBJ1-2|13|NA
TGTGCCAGCAGCCAAGGACAGCGCTATGGCTACACCTTC
CASSQGQRYGYTF
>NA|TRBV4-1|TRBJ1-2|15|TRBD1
TGCGCCAGCAGCCTACGGACAGGGGCCCCCTATGGCTACACCTTC
CASSLRTGAPYGYTF
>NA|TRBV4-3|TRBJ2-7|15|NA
TGCGCCAGCAGCCAAGGTCCCCAGGGGATATACGAGCAGTACTTC
CASSQGPQGIYEQYF
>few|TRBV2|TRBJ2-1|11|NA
TGTGCCAGCAGTGAAGAGAATGAGCAGTTCTTC
CASSEENEQFF